The 21 T cell receptor beta chains below all came from one sample that was sequenced in a study of shared clonotypes between healthy human individuals. Naive CD8 isolation took CD45RO-negative cells positively selected for CCR7 and excluded terminally differentiated effector memory CD45RA+ cells. The repertoire was sequenced with immunoSEQ multiplex PCR; TCRdb's copy has only in-frame clones and lacks some. The data show under 850,000 clones, about 92% seen once. The sample taken for sequencing was naive CD8+ T cells sorted from blood. The receptors derive from a man aged 25-45 years in good health.

The gene calls are TRBV28 and TRBJ2-7; possibly TRBD1 or TRBD2 for D (6 bases each). The germline CDR1 and CDR2 sequences are MDHEN and SYDVKM. V lost 7 bases, J lost 3 bases, and 28 bases lay in between. This CDR3 comprises 18 residues. CDR3 sequence reads: CASMPLVWGRGDYYEQYF. The CDR3 region has the DNA TGTGCCAGCATGCCGCTGGTTTGGGGGCGGGGCGACTACTACGAGCAGTACTTC. Using reference TRBV28 and TRBJ2-7 for the parts outside the CDR3, the full variable domain is DVKVTQSSRYLVKRTGEKVFLECVQDMDHENMFWYRQDPGLGLRLIYFSYDVKMKEKGDIPEGYSVSREKKERFSLILESASTNQTSMYLCASMPLVWGRGDYYEQYFGPGTRLTVT.

This clone was seen more than once but under ten times. CDR3 coding DNA: TGTGCCACCACCATGGAGAATAACTATGGCTACACCTTC. Translation gives CATTMENNYGYTF. This chain uses TRBV6-6 with TRBJ1-2; unclear D gene. This CDR3 is 13 amino acids long. Germline V CDR1 and CDR2: MNHNY, SVGAGI (reference sequence). Trimming removed 10 bases at V and 1 base at J, with 13 bases between.

The genes are TRBV27 and TRBJ2-7, with TRBD1 as a possible D gene (7 bases). This CDR3 is built from 12 residues. The V end lost 0 bases, the J end lost 11 bases, and 11 bases lay between the germline ends. The germline gives CDR1 MNHEY, CDR2 SMNVEV (reference sequence). CDR3 nucleotide sequence: TGTGCCAGCAGTTTATCCGGCAGGGGGGAGTACTTC. Protein product: CASSLSGRGEYF.

The chain combines TRBV5-1 with TRBJ2-5, with D possibly TRBD1 on 6 matching bases. Germline V gene lookup returns CDR1 SGHRS and CDR2 YFSETQ. This CDR3 comprises 14 residues. Trimming left V 4 bases short and J 0 bases short, with 10 bases between. The CDR3 is CASSDGQHQETQYF. As DNA, the CDR3 is TGCGCCAGCAGCGACGGACAGCACCAAGAGACCCAGTACTTC.

V gene TRBV4-1 combines with J gene TRBJ2-7, with 14 bases lining up with TRBD2. Germline assignment: CDR1 MGHRA and CDR2 YSYEKL. The CDR3 runs to 20 residues. V lost 0 bases, J lost 1 base, and 11 bases stayed unmatched. The CDR3 nucleotides read TGCGCCAGCAGCCAAGATCCCGGAGGACTAGCGGGAGGCGAGTCCTACGAGCAGTACTTC. It specifies CASSQDPGGLAGGESYEQYF.

The genes are TRBV4-3 and TRBJ2-1; 14 nucleotides agree with TRBD2. This CDR3 is 17 amino acids long. Losses at the gene ends were 0 bases for V and 8 bases for J; bases not matched to a gene: 6. Per the germline V gene, CDR1 is LGHNA and CDR2 is YSLEER. CDR3 region: CASSQDGTSGSEDEQFF. The CDR3 coding sequence is TGCGCCAGCAGCCAAGATGGGACTAGCGGGAGTGAAGATGAGCAGTTCTTC.

A note on this clone: Other DNA sequences in the sample encode the same CDR3. The V gene is TRBV28, the J gene TRBJ1-2; the D is unclear. Trimming took 4 bases from V and 5 from J, leaving 5 bases between them. CDR3 length equals 11 residues. Looked up from germline, CDR1 is MDHEN and CDR2 is SYDVKM. The CDR3 is CASSSLYGYTF. CDR3 sequence (DNA): TGTGCCAGCAGTTCGCTTTATGGCTACACCTTC.

The genes are TRBV10-1 and TRBJ2-3; 7 bases map to TRBD1. This CDR3 is 14 amino acids long. Unmatched junction bases numbered 6, after V lost 5 bases and J lost 4 bases. Germline V gives CDR1 WNHNN, CDR2 SYGVQD (reference sequence). CDR3 loop: CASSKQGNADTQYF. The CDR3 DNA reads TGCGCCAGCAGTAAACAGGGGAATGCAGATACGCAGTATTTT.

The V and J genes are TRBV27 and TRBJ2-7, with 12 bases fitting TRBD2. In germline, CDR1 is MNHEY, CDR2 SMNVEV (reference sequence). V lost 5 bases, J lost 4 bases, and 3 bases stayed unmatched. There are 14 residues in the CDR3. CDR3 nucleotides: TGTGCCAGCAGTCGGACTAGCGGGGTTTACGAGCAGTACTTC. It is translated as CASSRTSGVYEQYF.

The rearrangement links TRBV7-6 to TRBJ1-3; D gene ambiguous. Germline loops: CDR1 SGHVS, CDR2 FNYEAQ. This CDR3 is built from 13 residues. V was cut by 4 bases and J by 7 bases, with 11 bases left in between. CDR3 sequence reads: CASSSPEGNTIYF. The CDR3 DNA sequence: TGTGCCAGCAGCTCCCCCGAAGGGAACACCATATATTTT.

This chain connects TRBV18 to TRBJ2-1; 9 bases map to TRBD2. There are 18 residues in the CDR3. Germline assignment: CDR1 KGHSH and CDR2 LQKENI. Germline trimming cut 2 bases from V and 2 bases from J; bases unmatched to any gene: 10. The chain's CDR3 is CASSPRFSSGIAYNEQFF. The CDR3 coding sequence is TGTGCCAGCTCACCAAGGTTCTCTAGCGGGATCGCCTACAATGAGCAGTTCTTC.

The chain couples TRBV5-1 to TRBJ2-3; maybe TRBD2 (6 bases). Trimming stripped 4 bases from V and 0 bases from J, with 15 bases between. The CDR3 totals 16 residues. In germline, CDR1 is SGHRS, CDR2 YFSETQ. The DNA for the CDR3 is TGCGCCAGCAGCCTCGCGTTGGGGACTAGCACAGATACGCAGTATTTT. This encodes CASSLALGTSTDTQYF.

This chain joins TRBV27 and TRBJ2-7, with D tentatively TRBD1 (5 bases). Trimming pared 5 bases from V and 5 bases from J, leaving 13 bases between. This CDR3 region has 13 residues. Germline lookup yields CDR1 MNHEY and CDR2 SMNVEV (reference sequence). The CDR3 loop is CASSTTRVDEQYF. The CDR3 DNA follows: TGTGCCAGCAGTACAACCAGGGTCGACGAGCAGTACTTC.

This chain connects TRBV27 to TRBJ2-1, with 10 nucleotides matching TRBD2. Germline CDR1 is MNHEY and CDR2 is SMNVEV (reference sequence). The CDR3 totals 16 residues. The V segment lost 6 bases and the J segment 3 bases; nucleotides outside the gene matches: 8. CDR3 coding DNA: TGTGCCAGCAGGGATCTCCTAGCGGGAGACTACAATGAGCAGTTCTTC. Protein sequence: CASRDLLAGDYNEQFF.

Comment on this clone: The junction departs from the called germline gene at one end, perhaps through a read error. This chain's CDR3 is CSVRYDTQYF. In DNA, the CDR3 is TGCAGTGTTAGATATGATACGCAGTATTTT. V is TRBV20-1 and J is TRBJ2-3; no definite D call. Germline CDR1 DFQATT, CDR2 SNEGSKA (reference sequence). The CDR3 covers 10 residues.

V usage is TRBV29-1 and J usage is TRBJ1-1; the D is unclear. This CDR3 contains 12 residues. V was trimmed by 8 bases and J by 0 bases, leaving 10 bases between them. Germline lookup yields CDR1 SQVTM and CDR2 ANQGSEA. The CDR3 DNA is TGCAGCATATTAGCCATGAACACTGAAGCTTTCTTT. Amino acid sequence: CSILAMNTEAFF. Variable domain in full (rest from reference TRBV29-1 and TRBJ1-1): SAVISQKPSRDICQRGTSLTIQCQVDSQVTMMFWYRQQPGQSLTLIATANQGSEATYESGFVIDKFPISRPNLTFSTLTVSNMSPEDSSIYLCSILAMNTEAFFGQGTRLTVV.

The CDR3 spells CASNSPRRPEQYF. The CDR3 DNA reads TGTGCCAGCAACTCTCCCCGTAGACCCGAGCAGTACTTC. The rearrangement joins TRBV7-9 to TRBJ2-7, with no clear D. Trimming took off 7 bases at V and 6 bases at J, with 16 bases between the two ends. The CDR3 is 13 residues long. Germline V gives CDR1 SEHNR, CDR2 FQNEAQ (reference sequence).

V usage is TRBV4-3 and J usage is TRBJ2-7; tentative D call: TRBD1 (6 bases). This CDR3 is built from 15 residues. Looked up from germline, CDR1 is LGHNA and CDR2 is YSLEER. Trimming took 3 bases from V and 3 from J, leaving 15 bases between them. The CDR3 sequence is CASSQAQGDGYEQYF. The CDR3 DNA reads TGCGCCAGCAGCCAGGCACAGGGAGACGGCTACGAGCAGTACTTC.

This sequence joins TRBV6-6 and TRBJ2-1; 7 nucleotides align to TRBD1. Germline-derived CDR1 and CDR2 are MNHNY and SVGAGI (reference sequence). V was pared by 6 bases and J by 7 bases, with 15 bases of the junction left unmatched. The CDR3 is made up of 16 amino acids. CDR3 region: CASRTTGTEGENEQFF. Here the CDR3 DNA reads TGTGCCAGCAGGACGACCGGGACAGAAGGGGAAAATGAGCAGTTCTTC.

The rearrangement uses TRBV27 and TRBJ2-2; the D gene is possibly TRBD2 (5 bases). This CDR3 region has 12 residues. Germline V gives CDR1 MNHEY, CDR2 SMNVEV (reference sequence). The V end was cut by 4 bases, the J end by 7 bases, with 7 bases between. The CDR3 protein is CASSSSFGELFF. The CDR3 nucleotides are TGTGCCAGCAGTTCTAGCTTCGGGGAGCTGTTTTTT.

A word on this clone: Different DNA sequences within this sample yield the same CDR3. This chain links TRBV7-6 with TRBJ2-7, with D possibly being TRBD1 (5 bases). Germline V CDR1 and CDR2: SGHVS, FNYEAQ. The V and J ends lost 6 bases and 7 bases respectively, with 13 bases between them. This CDR3 is 12 amino acids long. The CDR3 is CASRGEGLEQYF. The DNA for the CDR3 is TGTGCCAGCAGAGGGGAAGGGTTGGAGCAGTACTTC.